This paragraph covers one T cell receptor beta chain sequence. The CDR3 contains 14 residues. CDR1 and CDR2 from the germline V gene are SGHTA and FQGNSA. The germline V and J ends were trimmed by 5 bases and 8 bases, with 16 bases remaining between them. 5'RACE template switching added a universal primer site and UMIs to TCR cDNA. TCRdb reanalysed the 5' RACE reads using MiXCR and keeps one entry per CDR3 protein. This repertoire shows approximately 250,000 distinct CDR3 sequences, roughly 5.2% found once; its top ten account for under 3.5%. The entry originates in a study of T cells after yellow fever vaccination.

The source was CD4+ T cells sorted from PBMCs, collected on the day of the yellow fever booster vaccination. The chain couples TRBV7-2 to TRBJ1-3, with TRBD1 as a possible D gene (5 bases). The receptor's source is a man younger than 35 who received the YFV17D yellow fever vaccine. The CDR3 region is CASSHEGATDTIYF. CDR3 in DNA: TGTGCCAGCAGCCACGAAGGGGCGACCGACACCATATATTTT. Looking up the rest from reference TRBV7-2 and TRBJ1-3 gives the full variable domain: GAGVSQSPSNKVTEKGKDVELRCDPISGHTALYWYRQSLGQGLEFLIYFQGNSAPDKSGLPSDRFSAERTGGSVSTLTIQRTQQEDSAVYLCASSHEGATDTIYFGEGSWLTVV.